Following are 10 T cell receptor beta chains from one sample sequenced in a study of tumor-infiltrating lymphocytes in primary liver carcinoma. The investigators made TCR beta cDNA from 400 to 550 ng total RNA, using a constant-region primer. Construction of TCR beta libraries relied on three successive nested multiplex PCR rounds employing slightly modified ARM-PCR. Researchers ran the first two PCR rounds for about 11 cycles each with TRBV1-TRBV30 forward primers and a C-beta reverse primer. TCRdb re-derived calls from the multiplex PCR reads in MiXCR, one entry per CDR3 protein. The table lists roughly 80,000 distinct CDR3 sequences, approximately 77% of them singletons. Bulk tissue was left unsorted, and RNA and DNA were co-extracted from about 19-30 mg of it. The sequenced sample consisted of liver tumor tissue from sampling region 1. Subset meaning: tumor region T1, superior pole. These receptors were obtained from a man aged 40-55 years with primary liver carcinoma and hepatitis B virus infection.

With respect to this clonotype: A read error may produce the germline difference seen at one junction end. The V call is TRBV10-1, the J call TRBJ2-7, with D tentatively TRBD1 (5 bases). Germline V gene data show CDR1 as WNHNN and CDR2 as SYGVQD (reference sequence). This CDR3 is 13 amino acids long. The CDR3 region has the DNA TGCGCCAGCAGTGAGATGCAGGGTAGTGAGCAACACTTC. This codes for CASSEMQGSEQHF.

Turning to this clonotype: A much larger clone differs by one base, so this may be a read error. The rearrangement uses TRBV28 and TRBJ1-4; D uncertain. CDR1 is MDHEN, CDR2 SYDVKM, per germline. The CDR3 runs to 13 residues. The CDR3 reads CVSVTSTNEKLFF. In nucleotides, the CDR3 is TGTGTCAGCGTCACGTCAACTAATGAAAAACTGTTTTTT. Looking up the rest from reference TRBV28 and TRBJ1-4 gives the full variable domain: DVKVTQSSRYLVKRTGEKVFLECVQDMDHENMFWYRQDPGLGLRLIYFSYDVKMKEKGDIPEGYSVSREKKERFSLILESASTNQTSMYLCVSVTSTNEKLFFGSGTQLSVL.

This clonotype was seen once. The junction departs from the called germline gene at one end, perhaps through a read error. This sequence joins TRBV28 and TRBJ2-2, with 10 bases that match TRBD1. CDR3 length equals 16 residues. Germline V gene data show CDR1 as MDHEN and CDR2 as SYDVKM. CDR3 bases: TGTGTCAGCAACCCTACCGGGACAGGGGAACCCGGGGAGCTGTTTTTT. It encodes CVSNPTGTGEPGELFF.

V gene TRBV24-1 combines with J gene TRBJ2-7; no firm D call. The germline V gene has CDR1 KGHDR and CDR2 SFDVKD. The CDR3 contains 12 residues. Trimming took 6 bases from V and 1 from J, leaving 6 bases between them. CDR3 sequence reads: CATSQVSYEQYF. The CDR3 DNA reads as TGTGCCACCAGTCAGGTATCCTACGAGCAGTACTTC.

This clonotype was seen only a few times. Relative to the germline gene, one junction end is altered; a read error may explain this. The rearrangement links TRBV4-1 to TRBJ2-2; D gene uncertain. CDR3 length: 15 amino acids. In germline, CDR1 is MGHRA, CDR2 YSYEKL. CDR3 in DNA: TGCCCCAGCAACCAAGAAGTTGCTAACACCGGGGAGCTGTTTTTT. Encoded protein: CPSNQEVANTGELFF.

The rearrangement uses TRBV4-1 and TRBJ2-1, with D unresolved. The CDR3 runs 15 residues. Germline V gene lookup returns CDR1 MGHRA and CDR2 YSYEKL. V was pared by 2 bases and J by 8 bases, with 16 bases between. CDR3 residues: CASSQLLAEYHEQFF. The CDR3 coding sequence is TGCGCCAGCAGCCAACTCCTGGCGGAATACCATGAGCAGTTCTTC.

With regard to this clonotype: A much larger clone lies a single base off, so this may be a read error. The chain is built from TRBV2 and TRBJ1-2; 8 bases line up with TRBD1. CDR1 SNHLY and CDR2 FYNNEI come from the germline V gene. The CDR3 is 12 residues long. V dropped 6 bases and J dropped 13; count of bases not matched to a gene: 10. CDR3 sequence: CASSMDRALFTF. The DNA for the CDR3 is TGTGCCAGCAGCATGGACAGGGCCTTGTTCACCTTC.

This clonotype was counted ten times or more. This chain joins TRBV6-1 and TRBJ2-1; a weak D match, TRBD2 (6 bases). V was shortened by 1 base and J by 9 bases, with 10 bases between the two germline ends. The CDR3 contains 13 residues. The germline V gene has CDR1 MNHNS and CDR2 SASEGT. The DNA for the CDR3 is TGTGCCAGCAGTGAAGATAGAGCGGGTGAGCAGTTCTTC. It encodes CASSEDRAGEQFF.

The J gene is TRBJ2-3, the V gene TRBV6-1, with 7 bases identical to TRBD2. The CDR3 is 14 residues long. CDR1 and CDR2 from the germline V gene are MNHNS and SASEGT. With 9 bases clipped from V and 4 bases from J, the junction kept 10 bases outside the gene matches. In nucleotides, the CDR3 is TGTGCCAGTTGTAAGGGAGGGTTCGCAGATACGCAGTATTTT. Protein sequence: CASCKGGFADTQYF.

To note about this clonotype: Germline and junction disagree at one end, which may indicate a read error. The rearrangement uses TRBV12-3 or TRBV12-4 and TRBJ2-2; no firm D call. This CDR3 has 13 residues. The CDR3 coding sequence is TGTGCCTGCAGTTTTCAGAAGACCGGGGAGCTGTTTTTT. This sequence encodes CACSFQKTGELFF.